This entry lists 16 T cell receptor beta chains sequenced from one sample in a study of Graves' ophthalmopathy and Graves' hyperthyroidism (dated by TCRdb to the late 2010s). Instrument used: Illumina HiSeq 2000. For repertoire sequencing, the TCR beta CDR3 regions were amplified from RNA transcripts. The first round was an RT-PCR using HTBI primers with the Qiagen OneStep RT-PCR kit, and this first round was followed by a second-round multiplex PCR, then size selection and purification. Through fastp at Q25 and MiXCR, TCRdb rebuilt clones from the public reads, retaining in-frame beta chains. Duplicate CDR3 protein sequences are folded into a single record with the most common DNA and genes. Counted in this sample were over a million distinct CDR3 sequences; about 38% of them appeared once. The ten largest clones represent roughly 11% of the sample. The sequencing input was peripheral blood or thyroid tissue (not recorded which). These receptor sequences come from an adult man with Graves' hyperthyroidism.

Turning to this clonotype: A much bigger clone sits one base away, suggesting this may be a read error. The chain couples TRBV12-3 or TRBV12-4 to TRBJ2-7, with D perhaps TRBD1 (6 bases). Trimming removed 6 bases from V and 4 bases from J, with 16 bases in between. The CDR3 consists of 14 residues. CDR3 sequence reads: CASRTGTRTYEQYF. The CDR3 DNA follows: TGTGCCAGCAGAACCGGGACAAGGACGTACGAGCAGTACTTC.

This clonotype was counted ten times or more. This chain uses TRBV29-1 with TRBJ1-3; TRBD1 agrees at 7 bases. The CDR3 contains 15 residues. With V trimmed by 6 bases and J by 2 bases, 10 bases remained unmatched. Germline assignment: CDR1 SQVTM and CDR2 ANQGSEA. DNA for the CDR3: TGCAGCGTCCGTCAGGGGGTAAAAGCTGGAAACACCATATATTTT. Protein: CSVRQGVKAGNTIYF. Looking up the rest from reference TRBV29-1 and TRBJ1-3 gives the full variable domain: SAVISQKPSRDICQRGTSLTIQCQVDSQVTMMFWYRQQPGQSLTLIATANQGSEATYESGFVIDKFPISRPNLTFSTLTVSNMSPEDSSIYLCSVRQGVKAGNTIYFGEGSWLTVV.

This clonotype was seen at least ten times. In nucleotides, the CDR3 is TGTGCCAGCAGCTTGGCCGGGACAGTGGGTTACTACGAGCAGTACTTC. Protein: CASSLAGTVGYYEQYF. The chain has TRBV7-2 and TRBJ2-7; 7 bases map to TRBD1. The V gene end was trimmed by 3 bases and the J gene end by 3 bases; junction bases not matched to a gene: 11. This CDR3 has 16 amino acids. Germline values: CDR1 SGHTA, CDR2 FQGNSA.

This sequence joins TRBV15 and TRBJ2-7, with TRBD1 matching 9 bases. This CDR3 contains 16 residues. The germline V gene has CDR1 LNHNV and CDR2 YYDKDF (reference sequence). After removal of 0 bases from V and 7 bases from J, the junction contained 10 bases not matched to a gene. CDR3 residues: CATSRDARGQGGEQYF. The CDR3 coding sequence is TGTGCCACCAGCAGAGATGCTCGGGGACAGGGCGGGGAGCAGTACTTC.

This clonotype was detected a few times. The rearrangement uses TRBV7-8 and TRBJ1-2; TRBD1 is a possible D gene (5 bases). V was pared by 5 bases and J by 0 bases, with 16 bases between. This CDR3 region has 16 residues. CDR1 is SGHVS, CDR2 FQNEAQ, per germline. The CDR3 reads CASSPAGTASNYGYTF. As DNA, the CDR3 is TGTGCCAGCAGCCCGGCAGGGACTGCTTCTAACTATGGCTACACCTTC. The full variable domain, in which reference TRBV7-8 and TRBJ1-2 provide the parts outside the CDR3, is GAGVSQSPRYKVAKRGQDVALRCDPISGHVSLFWYQQALGQGPEFLTYFQNEAQLDKSGLPSDRFFAERPEGSVSTLKIQRTQQEDSAVYLCASSPAGTASNYGYTFGSGTRLTVV.

J is TRBJ2-5 and V is TRBV5-1; 12 nucleotides agree with TRBD2. Germline V CDR1 and CDR2: SGHRS, YFSETQ. Losses at the gene ends were 0 bases for V and 5 bases for J; bases not matched to a gene: 5. The CDR3 totals 16 residues. Here the CDR3 reads CASSLEGTSGLETQYF. CDR3 nucleotides: TGCGCCAGCAGCTTGGAGGGGACTAGCGGGTTGGAGACCCAGTACTTC.

The chain carries TRBV3-1 and TRBJ2-7; D call uncertain. V was pared by 0 bases and J by 3 bases, with 12 bases between. The CDR3 covers 15 residues. The germline gives CDR1 LGHDT, CDR2 YNNKEL (reference sequence). CDR3 sequence reads: CASSQDRPTRYEQYF. CDR3 DNA: TGTGCCAGCAGCCAAGATAGACCTACGCGCTACGAGCAGTACTTC.

This clonotype was detected only a few times. The chain uses TRBV7-8 and TRBJ1-4; 8 bases map to TRBD1. CDR1 is SGHVS and CDR2 is FQNEAQ in the germline V gene. The CDR3 covers 14 residues. Germline trimming cut 5 bases from V and 10 bases from J; bases unmatched to any gene: 9. CDR3 DNA: TGTGCCAGCAGCCTGGGACAGGAGATAGGAAAACTGTTTTTT. Protein sequence: CASSLGQEIGKLFF.

The chain joins TRBV24-1 to TRBJ2-5, with 9 positions matching TRBD2. Germline lookup yields CDR1 KGHDR and CDR2 SFDVKD. The CDR3 is 12 residues long. The DNA of the CDR3 is TGTGCTCACCTAGCGGGACGGGAGACCCAGTACTTC. This translates into CAHLAGRETQYF.

The V call is TRBV7-2, the J call TRBJ1-4, with 12 bases matching TRBD1. Germline lookup yields CDR1 SGHTA and CDR2 FQGNSA. This CDR3 has 19 amino acids. The V segment lost 6 bases and the J segment 5 bases; nucleotides outside the gene matches: 16. CDR3 region: CASSSPPGTGGYGNEKLFF. For the CDR3, the DNA is TGTGCCAGCAGTTCCCCCCCGGGGACAGGGGGCTATGGGAATGAAAAACTGTTTTTT.

This clonotype was seen a handful of times. This chain connects TRBV12-3 or TRBV12-4 to TRBJ1-1, with D perhaps TRBD1 (5 bases). The ends were cut back, 4 bases at V and 1 base at J, with 13 bases in the middle. This CDR3 has 15 residues. This chain's CDR3 is CASSSSGGRNTEAFF. CDR3 bases: TGTGCCAGCAGTTCTAGCGGGGGTAGGAACACTGAAGCTTTCTTT.

The chain has TRBV5-1 and TRBJ1-1; D is ambiguous. The CDR3 contains 19 residues. CDR1 and CDR2 (germline): SGHRS, YFSETQ. Trimming took 4 bases from V and 1 from J, leaving 26 bases between them. CDR3 DNA sequence: TGCGCCAGCAGCGCCAGACACGGGCCAGCAGCCATTACGAACACTGAAGCTTTCTTT. Translating gives CASSARHGPAAITNTEAFF.

This clonotype was picked up many times. The chain carries TRBV7-2 and TRBJ2-5; no clear D. The length of the CDR3 is 13 residues. Trimming cost V 4 bases and J 3 bases, with 9 bases left between them. Germline V gene lookup returns CDR1 SGHTA and CDR2 FQGNSA. This CDR3 reads CASSWTLKETQYF. The CDR3 coding sequence is TGTGCCAGCAGCTGGACCTTAAAAGAGACCCAGTACTTC.

The chain is built from TRBV5-1 and TRBJ1-2; D is undetermined. Germline V gene data show CDR1 as SGHRS and CDR2 as YFSETQ. Trimming left V 5 bases short and J 3 bases short, with 8 bases between. This CDR3 has 12 amino acids. DNA for the CDR3: TGCGCCAGCAGGGACGACGACTATGGCTACACCTTC. Translated, it gives CASRDDDYGYTF.

This clonotype came up a few times. V gene TRBV10-3 combines with J gene TRBJ1-1; no definite D call. Germline V gives CDR1 ENHRY, CDR2 SYGVKD. With 10 bases removed from V and 4 bases from J, the gap between germline ends came to 22 bases. The CDR3 loop spans 15 amino acids. CDR3 nucleotides: TGTGCCAGCAGCCCCCGTCGTTCAACGGGCACTGAAGCTTTCTTT. Its translation is CASSPRRSTGTEAFF.

This clonotype was recorded at least ten times. V and J are TRBV19 and TRBJ1-6, with TRBD1 matching 10 bases. V dropped 8 bases and J dropped 5; count of bases not matched to a gene: 6. CDR3 length: 15 residues. Germline CDR1 reads LNHDA; CDR2 reads SQIVND (reference sequence). The CDR3 nucleotides read TGTGCCAGTGAACCGGGACAGGGGAATAATTCACCCCTCCACTTT. Translating it yields CASEPGQGNNSPLHF.